This T cell receptor beta chain was found in a study of T cell responses to AZD1222 COVID-19 vaccine. Looked up from germline, CDR1 is LGHDT and CDR2 is YNNKEL (reference sequence). Losses at the gene ends were 4 bases for V and 7 bases for J; bases not matched to a gene: 12. The CDR3 extends over 16 amino acids. Using immunoSEQ multiplex PCR, the repertoire was profiled, and TCRdb retains in-frame clones only, with some absent. The data hold 100,000 or so clones, with more than 75% observed a single time. The study's findings and limits: Reportedly, close to half of spike-specific TCRs are directed against unmutated variant regions.

A remark on this clone: Its cognate antigen is unknown.

The sequence was obtained from an adult in good health. The chain employs TRBV3-1 (or the pseudogene TRBV3-2) and TRBJ2-1; 8 bases are a match to TRBD2. The source was peripheral blood, collected on day 0 of AZD1222 vaccination. The CDR3 reads CASSPISGGTGNEQFF. DNA for the CDR3: TGTGCCAGCAGCCCGATAAGCGGGGGAACGGGAAATGAGCAGTTCTTC.